The clone carrying this TCR beta chain was recorded at least ten times. Its antigen is unidentified. TCRdb processed the RT-PCR reads anew with MiXCR; each CDR3 protein has one entry. This table has under 800,000 distinct CDR3 sequences, about 15% appearing once. This entry is derived from a study of response to subunit inactivated influenza vaccine. Notes on the study in general: Authors suggested each seasonal flu vaccination may recruit only limited numbers of new T cells.

In germline, CDR1 is SQVTM, CDR2 ANQGSEA. The V end was cut by 3 bases, the J end by 7 bases, with 15 bases between. CDR3 length: 13 amino acids. This receptor was taken from a man aged 45-65 years who received an inactivated influenza vaccine. This chain uses TRBV29-1 with TRBJ1-1; D uncertain. Sample: PBMCs from blood, taken 14 days before vaccination. The CDR3 nucleotides are TGCAGCGTTGATAGCTCGCGGCAGGATGAAGCTTTCTTT. Residues: CSVDSSRQDEAFF.